These T cell receptor beta chains were read from a single sample in a study of blood T cell repertoires in COVID-19. TCRdb's table, derived via immunoSEQ multiplex PCR, lists solely in-frame clones and lacks some. The data show around 140,000 clones, 84% seen once. The sequenced sample consisted of peripheral blood. The receptors come from a human donor in a cohort sampled during active COVID-19. Each CDR3 is given with its conserved first and last residue. A D gene is named only where the DNA matches it firmly. Clone size is not always given. Where it is, it says once, few, many or a class for expanded clones.

D	V	J	size	length	DNA	CDR3
.	TRBV9	TRBJ1-3	.	16	TGTGCCAGCAGCGTATATGGAGGGGCCTCTGGAAACACCATATATTTT	CASSVYGGASGNTIYF
.	TRBV20-1	TRBJ2-4	.	15	TGCAGTGCTAGTCTGCCCCCCGGGGCCAAAAACATTCAGTACTTC	CSASLPPGAKNIQYF
.	TRBV15	TRBJ2-2	once	16	TGTGCCACCAGCAGAGTTCCCTCTATTAACACCGGGGAGCTGTTTTTT	CATSRVPSINTGELFF
TRBD1	TRBV30	TRBJ1-5	.	14	TGTGCCTGGACCGGGACAGGGCTAAATCAGCCCCAGCATTTT	CAWTGTGLNQPQHF
TRBD1	TRBV10-3	TRBJ1-5	.	16	TGTGCCATCAGTGAGTCTGGACAGGGGGCCCATCAGCCCCAGCATTTT	CAISESGQGAHQPQHF
TRBD2	TRBV2	TRBJ2-5	.	15	TGTGCCAGCTATTGGCTAGCGGGGGAACAAGAGACCCAGTACTTC	CASYWLAGEQETQYF
.	TRBV10-3	TRBJ1-4	.	14	TGTGCCACCGCTTGGACAGCAACTAATGAAAAACTGTTTTTT	CATAWTATNEKLFF
TRBD1	TRBV4-1	TRBJ1-1	.	15	TGCGCCAGCAGCCGCCAACCAACAGGGGGCACTGAAGCTTTCTTT	CASSRQPTGGTEAFF
TRBD1	TRBV12-5	TRBJ1-4	.	14	TGTGCTAGTGGTACCGGGACAGCTAATGAAAAACTGTTTTTT	CASGTGTANEKLFF
TRBD2	TRBV6-5	TRBJ2-1	many	12	TGTGCCAGCAGGGGACTAGGTGGTGAGCAGTTCTTC	CASRGLGGEQFF
TRBD1	TRBV9	TRBJ1-3	once	17	TGTGCCAGCAGCGTAGGCCCGACAGGGGACTCTGGAAACACCATATATTTT	CASSVGPTGDSGNTIYF
.	TRBV6-1	TRBJ1-4	.	15	TGTGCCAGCAGTGAATTGCAGGGTGAGAATGAAAAACTGTTTTTT	CASSELQGENEKLFF
.	TRBV30	TRBJ1-5	.	13	TGTGCCTGGAGTGTATTAGGGGCTCAGCCCCAGCATTTT	CAWSVLGAQPQHF
.	TRBV9	TRBJ2-7	.	15	TGTGCCAGCAGCTCCCCCCGCGGCGGCTCCTACGAGCAGTACTTC	CASSSPRGGSYEQYF
TRBD2	TRBV2	TRBJ2-4	.	18	TGTGCCAGCATGGCCTTTTTGACTAGCGGGGGGGCGGAAAACATTCAGTACTTC	CASMAFLTSGGAENIQYF
TRBD2	TRBV2	TRBJ2-2	.	17	TGTGCCAGCAGTGAGTTTCGGACTAGCGGGGGCACCGGGGAGCTGTTTTTT	CASSEFRTSGGTGELFF
.	TRBV7-9	TRBJ2-1	few	16	TGTGCCAGCAGCTCTCCGCCGGGACACGTATACAATGAGCAGTTCTTC	CASSSPPGHVYNEQFF
.	TRBV7-9	TRBJ2-2	few	19	TGTGCCAGCAGCTCCTCCGCCGGACGTGACAGCTTGAACACCGGGGAGCTGTTTTTT	CASSSSAGRDSLNTGELFF
.	TRBV6-1	TRBJ2-3	.	17	TGTGCCAGCAGTGATTCCTGGGCGGGTGGTGACTGGGATACGCAGTATTTT	CASSDSWAGGDWDTQYF
TRBD1	TRBV6-5	TRBJ2-1	.	14	TGTGCCAGCAGTTACGAGGGGGCTTACAATGAGCAGTTCTTC	CASSYEGAYNEQFF
TRBD2	TRBV6-6	TRBJ2-5	.	14	TGTGCCAGCAGCCGGGGCGGGGGACAAGAGACCCAGTACTTC	CASSRGGGQETQYF
.	TRBV12-3/TRBV12-4	TRBJ1-2	.	13	TGTGCCAGCAGTCCAGCAGGGGACTATGGCTACACCTTC	CASSPAGDYGYTF
TRBD1	TRBV11-2	TRBJ2-7	.	16	TGTGCCAGCAGTCCCGGTAGGGGGACAGGGGTTTACGAGCAGTACTTC	CASSPGRGTGVYEQYF
.	TRBV6-5	TRBJ1-1	.	14	TGTGCCAGCAGTTACGAGTCTTACAACACTGAAGCTTTCTTT	CASSYESYNTEAFF
TRBD1	TRBV6-5	TRBJ1-1	once	15	TGTGCCAGCACCCCCTTAAGGGGGCGCGGCACTGAAGCTTTCTTT	CASTPLRGRGTEAFF
.	TRBV7-8	TRBJ2-6	.	18	TGTGCCAGCAGCTTAGTTGGGGGCTTGAGCTCTGGGGCCAACGTCCTGACTTTC	CASSLVGGLSSGANVLTF
.	TRBV6-2/TRBV6-3	TRBJ1-6	.	14	TGTGCCAGCAGTAACCGGGAAGGCGGTTCACCCCTCCACTTT	CASSNREGGSPLHF
TRBD2	TRBV28	TRBJ2-7	.	16	TGTGCCAGCAGTTTCCCCCCGGGAGGGGGACCCTACGAGCAGTACTTC	CASSFPPGGGPYEQYF
TRBD1	TRBV3-1/TRBV3-2	TRBJ2-1	.	15	TGTGCCAGCAGCGTACCCGGGACAGGAGACAATGAGCAGTTCTTC	CASSVPGTGDNEQFF
.	TRBV4-2	TRBJ2-2	once	16	TGTGCCAGCAGCCGAGGGGCAGGGGAGAACACCGGGGAGCTGTTTTTT	CASSRGAGENTGELFF
TRBD1	TRBV6-5	TRBJ2-5	once	15	TGTGCCAGCACCGAAATCTACAGGGGCCAAGAGACCCAGTACTTC	CASTEIYRGQETQYF
.	TRBV3-1/TRBV3-2	TRBJ2-4	.	16	TGTGCCAGCAGCCAAGGGTTGACTACCGACGGAGACATTCAGTACTTC	CASSQGLTTDGDIQYF
.	TRBV2	TRBJ2-3	.	12	TGTGCCAGCGGGAGGCTGAGGGATACGCAGTATTTT	CASGRLRDTQYF
TRBD1	TRBV6-6	TRBJ1-3	.	16	TGTGCCAGCAGACCGACAGGGACTCCCTCTGGAAACACCATATATTTT	CASRPTGTPSGNTIYF
.	TRBV6-5	TRBJ2-3	.	15	TGTGCCAGCAGTTACGGGGGACATAGCACAGATACGCAGTATTTT	CASSYGGHSTDTQYF
TRBD1	TRBV7-3	TRBJ2-3	.	14	TGTGCCAGCAGCCGGGACAGAAGCACAGATACGCAGTATTTT	CASSRDRSTDTQYF
TRBD2	TRBV15	TRBJ2-2	.	16	TGTGCCACCAGCAAACCGGGACTAGCTAACACCGGGGAGCTGTTTTTT	CATSKPGLANTGELFF
.	TRBV2	TRBJ2-2	.	15	TGTGCCAGCAGTAGGTTAGACAGGAACACCGGGGAGCTGTTTTTT	CASSRLDRNTGELFF
.	TRBV6-5	TRBJ2-1	.	14	TGTGCCAGCAGTCAGAGACCACAGTACAATGAGCAGTTCTTC	CASSQRPQYNEQFF
TRBD2	TRBV6-5	TRBJ2-3	.	16	TGTGCCAGCAGTTCGAACGGACTAGCGAGCACAGATACGCAGTATTTT	CASSSNGLASTDTQYF
.	TRBV5-1	TRBJ2-5	.	11	TGCGCCAGCCGAGAAGACAAGACCCAGTACTTC	CASREDKTQYF
.	TRBV6-6	TRBJ2-1	.	16	TGTGCCAGCAGAGGGGGGGGCGAGCGACCGGCCAATGAGCAGTTCTTC	CASRGGGERPANEQFF